The clone carrying this T cell receptor (beta chain) showed up just a few times. CDR3 size: 13 residues. Germline loops: CDR1 MGHRA, CDR2 YSYEKL. Trimming pared 4 bases from V and 3 bases from J, leaving 9 bases between. The data derive from a study of regulatory T cells in long-lasting Graves disease. Across the study: Less than 3 months of antithyroid drugs had been taken by newly diagnosed Graves' patients.

Described time point: newly diagnosed GD, antithyroid drugs for less than 3 months. From PBMCs, RNA was extracted and then used to make the TCR library. The TCR beta library used iRepertoire HTBI primers with Arm-PCR amplification of CDR3. Using its own MiXCR run on the multiplex PCR reads, TCRdb lists one record per CDR3 protein. The top ten clones hold around 25% of a sample with about 530,000 distinct CDR3 sequences, about 16% of them seen once. These same data were also listed under a study on T cells in Graves' hyperthyroidism and ophthalmopathy. That study reports: The hyperthyroidism patients had all been newly diagnosed, and their disease duration was under 2 months. Their ages ranged from 18 to 65 years. The study excluded patients with uncontrolled infection, other autoimmune disease, pregnancy or lactation. Blood also showed most of the thyroid clonotypes that were expanded above 0.001.

The sequenced sample was peripheral blood mononuclear cells (PBMCs), obtained at new diagnosis, from a patient treated with antithyroid drugs. The receptor was derived from a woman aged 35-60 years with Graves disease. The chain couples TRBV4-1 to TRBJ1-2, with TRBD1 as a possible D gene (6 bases). CDR3 DNA: TGCGCCAGCAGCCGGTCAGGGGACTATGGCTACACCTTC. Its protein is CASSRSGDYGYTF.